This TCR beta chain came from a study of T cells expressing NK-cell markers. Study in general: According to the study, TCR beta repertoires originated from sorted CD3+CD56+NKG2C+, CD3+CD56+NKG2C- and CD3+CD56-NKG2C+ T cells.

Making the TCR beta cDNA relied on 5'RACE template switching with UMIs. TCRdb reprocessed the 5' RACE reads and stores each CDR3 protein as one record, lacking DNA. In all, the sample yields some 190,000 distinct CDR3 sequences. With regard to this clonotype: As yet, its antigen is unknown.

Study findings and constraints: In several donors, dominant CD3+CD56+NKG2C+ clones formed roughly 1.0-7.5% of CD8+ cells. Whether expanded NKG2C+ T cell clones were HCMV-specific remained unclear.

This CDR3 spans 14 amino acids. Germline CDR1 is MNHEY and CDR2 is SVGEGT. The sample comprised blood T cells: a sorted CD56 or NKG2C T cell subset, CD4+ or CD8+ T cells, or bulk PBMC T cells (not recorded which). The chain carries TRBV6-2 or TRBV6-3 and TRBJ1-4. The TCR was taken from a man between 18 and 69 years old in good health. The CDR3 sequence: CASSRRNVNEKLFF.